Listed here is a single T cell receptor (beta chain). It has no known antigen specificity. The data originate from a study of T cells expressing NK-cell markers (dated by TCRdb to the early 2020s). Background for the entire study: TCR beta-chain repertoires were profiled in sorted CD3+CD56+NKG2C+, CD3+CD56+NKG2C- and CD3+CD56-NKG2C+ T-cell subsets from roughly eight donors. Of the eight sequenced donors, seven were found to be HCMV-seropositive and one was found to be HCMV-seronegative. All eight donors whose samples were sequenced were randomly selected healthy volunteers, three of them men and five women. The libraries were sequenced on Illumina HiSeq 2000/2500, MiSeq or NextSeq, producing 2 x 150 bp reads.

HCMV serostatus was determined by detecting HCMV-specific IgG in serum with a commercial ELISA kit. Peripheral blood mononuclear cells were isolated from blood by Ficoll density gradient centrifugation. The CDR3 runs 17 residues from the cysteine to the phenylalanine. No DNA is listed. The CDR1 and CDR2 encoded by the germline V gene are SGHVS and FNYEAQ. TCRdb names Illumina HiSeq 2000 as the instrument used. TCR beta cDNA libraries were made by 5'RACE template switching that added a universal primer site and unique molecular identifiers. cDNA synthesis was primed from the TCR beta constant segment and was followed by two successive PCR amplification steps. Processing in the source paper ran as follows. Reads were demultiplexed and grouped by UMI with MIGEC, and clonotypes were assembled and quantified with MiTCR. Only TCR cDNA sequences supported by at least two reads were kept to exclude erroneous sequences. Downstream repertoire analysis used the tcR package, and clonotypes were matched across fractions by CDR3 nucleotide sequence plus V segment. VDJmatch was used to annotate antigen specificity against VDJdb, with one amino acid substitution allowed in CDR3. Following TCRdb reprocessing, every CDR3 protein sequence forms one entry, and DNA is not provided. V and J calls and clone size were set by TCRdb, not the authors. The sample's table covers approximately 440,000 distinct CDR3 sequences. The ten largest clones capture more than 1.4% of the sample.

Overall study outcomes, separate from this receptor: It remained unclear whether the expanded NKG2C-expressing T cell clones were specific for HCMV antigens. Those dominant clonotypes were again the most abundant among CD3+CD56-NKG2C+ cells in a few donors, at roughly 25-60.1%. In six donors, the dominant CD3+CD56+NKG2C+ clonotypes ranked among the top 10 CD8+ clonotypes, making up 1.0-7.0% of CD8+ T cells.

What was sequenced was blood T cells: a sorted CD56 or NKG2C T cell subset, CD4+ or CD8+ T cells, or bulk PBMC T cells (not recorded which). The source is a woman between 50 and 59 years old in good health. Donor details come from another sample of the same person, matched by shared clones. The chain employs TRBV7-6 and TRBJ2-1; TCRdb's D call, TRBD2, is unchecked because there is no DNA. The CDR3 loop reads CASSLGGGLLPTNEQFF. When the CDR3 is completed using the reference TRBV7-6 and TRBJ2-1 genes on either side, the full variable domain is GAGVSQSPRYKVTKRGQDVALRCDPISGHVSLYWYRQALGQGPEFLTYFNYEAQQDKSGLPNDRFSAERPEGSISTLTIQRTEQRDSAMYRCASSLGGGLLPTNEQFFGPGTRLTVL.